This T cell receptor beta chain was recovered during a study of blood T cell repertoires in COVID-19 (TCRdb year 2020). General notes on the study: Collaborator samples came from the United States, Italy and Spain and covered acute and convalescent phases of COVID-19. The prospective study material was composed of cDNA or gDNA derived from T cells, B-cell-depleted T cells, or PBMCs. The repertoires were released in a freely available public database intended as a resource for research on the immune response to SARS-CoV-2. Samples came from the ongoing ImmuneRACE study (first 160 participants) plus 1,254 subjects from 6 global collaborators. Deeply sampled blood TCRbeta repertoires from subjects exposed to, actively infected with, or recovered from COVID-19 were included in the dataset. HLA class I and class II types, where available, came from metadata supplied by the sample provider rather than from assay-based typing. Sample metadata almost always included a de-identified subject ID, COVID-19 status, age in years and sex.

Results and caveats for the whole study, not just this receptor: How much clinical and demographic metadata was included differed by source and by participant, and the metadata was provided uncurated.

Participants in the prospective study were enrolled through a virtual design, were aged roughly 18 to 100 years, and lived in roughly 24 United States geographic areas. Cohort assignment in the prospective study relied on participant-reported clinical history from a screening survey and a study questionnaire. For ImmuneRACE Cohort 3, a participant was defined as recovered based on two consecutive negative NP/OP PCR tests, clearance by a healthcare professional, or resolution of symptoms. Mobile phlebotomists in the prospective study collected whole blood, serum and a nasopharyngeal or oropharyngeal swab from every participant. Over an approximately 2-month period, participants in the prospective study had the option of providing additional blood draws and questionnaires. Blood samples from the prospective study were shipped frozen or at room temperature prior to DNA extraction. In the case of this clone: The antigen it binds to is not known. The input lacks base qualities; no much larger clone sits a single base away.

Including cysteine and phenylalanine, the CDR3 has 12 amino acids. This entry keeps only the CDR3 DNA: 36 bases, framed from base 1. V is cut by 4 bases and J by 4 bases, and the space between the germline ends is 7 bases. Per the germline V gene, MDHEN is the CDR1 and SYDVKM is the CDR2. TCRbeta CDR3 regions were amplified from genomic DNA using the immunoSEQ Assay, a bias-controlled multiplex PCR. The study's own analysis went as follows. Nucleated cell counts per sample were estimated from amplification of reference gene primers within the assay. To quantify the absolute abundance of each unique TCRbeta CDR3 rearrangement, sequence reads were collapsed and filtered. For each sample, productive Simpson clonality was calculated as the square root of Simpson's diversity index over productive rearrangements. The clones in this table, taken by TCRdb from immuneACCESS, are in-frame only. Not every clone is retained; where verified, under half of the shortfall comes from an unresolved V gene, and the cause of the rest is unknown. The DNA was the basis for D and trimming; V, J and clone size are from that table. The sample profile shows about 180,000 clones; 75% to 85% of them were found once. The leading ten clones occupy around 15% of the sample.

This clonotype was sampled from a man aged 45-65 years who had recovered from COVID-19. The V and J genes are TRBV28 and TRBJ1-2; no D gene can be assigned with confidence. Sequencing was carried out using PBMCs or T cells enriched from blood (not recorded which). The DNA sequence reads TGTGCCAGCAGTTCCACAAGCTATGGCTACACCTTC. The resulting protein is CASSSTSYGYTF.